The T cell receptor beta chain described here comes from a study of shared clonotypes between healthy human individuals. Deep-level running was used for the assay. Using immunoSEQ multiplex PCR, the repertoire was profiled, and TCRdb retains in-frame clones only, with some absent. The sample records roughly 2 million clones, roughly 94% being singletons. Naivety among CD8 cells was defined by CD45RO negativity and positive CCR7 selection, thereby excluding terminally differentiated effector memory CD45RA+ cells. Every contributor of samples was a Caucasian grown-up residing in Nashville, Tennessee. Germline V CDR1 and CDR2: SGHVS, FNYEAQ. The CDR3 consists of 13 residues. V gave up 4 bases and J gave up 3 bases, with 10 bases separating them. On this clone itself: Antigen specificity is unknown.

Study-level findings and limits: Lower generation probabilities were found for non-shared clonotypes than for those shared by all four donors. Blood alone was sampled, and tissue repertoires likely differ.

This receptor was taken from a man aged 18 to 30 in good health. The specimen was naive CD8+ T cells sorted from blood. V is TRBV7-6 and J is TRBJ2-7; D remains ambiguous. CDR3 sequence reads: CASSYENGYEQYF. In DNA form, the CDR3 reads TGTGCCAGCAGCTACGAAAACGGCTACGAGCAGTACTTC.